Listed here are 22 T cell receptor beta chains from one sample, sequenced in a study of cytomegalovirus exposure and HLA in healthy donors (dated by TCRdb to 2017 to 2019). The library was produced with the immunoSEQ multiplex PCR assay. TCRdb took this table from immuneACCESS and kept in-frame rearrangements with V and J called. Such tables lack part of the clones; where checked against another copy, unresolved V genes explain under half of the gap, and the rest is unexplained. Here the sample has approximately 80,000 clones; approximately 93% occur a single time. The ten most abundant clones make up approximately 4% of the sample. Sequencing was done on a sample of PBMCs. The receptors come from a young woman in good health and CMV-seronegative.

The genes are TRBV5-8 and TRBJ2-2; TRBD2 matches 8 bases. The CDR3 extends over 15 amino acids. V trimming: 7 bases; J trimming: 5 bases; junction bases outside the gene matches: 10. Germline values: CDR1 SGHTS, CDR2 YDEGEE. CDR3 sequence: CASVGIAGFTGELFF. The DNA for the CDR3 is TGTGCCAGCGTTGGAATAGCGGGATTTACCGGGGAGCTGTTTTTT.

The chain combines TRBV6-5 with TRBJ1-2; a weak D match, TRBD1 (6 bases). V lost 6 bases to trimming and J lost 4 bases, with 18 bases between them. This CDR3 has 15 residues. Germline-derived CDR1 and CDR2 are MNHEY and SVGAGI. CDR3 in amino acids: CASRDSRGGTYGYTF. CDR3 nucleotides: TGTGCCAGCAGAGACAGCAGGGGTGGGACCTATGGCTACACCTTC.

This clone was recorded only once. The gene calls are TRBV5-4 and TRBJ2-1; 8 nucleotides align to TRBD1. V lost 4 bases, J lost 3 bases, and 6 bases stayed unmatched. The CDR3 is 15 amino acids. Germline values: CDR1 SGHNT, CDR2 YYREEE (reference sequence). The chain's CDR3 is CASSTKQGDYNEQFF. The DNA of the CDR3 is TGTGCCAGCAGCACCAAACAGGGGGACTACAATGAGCAGTTCTTC.

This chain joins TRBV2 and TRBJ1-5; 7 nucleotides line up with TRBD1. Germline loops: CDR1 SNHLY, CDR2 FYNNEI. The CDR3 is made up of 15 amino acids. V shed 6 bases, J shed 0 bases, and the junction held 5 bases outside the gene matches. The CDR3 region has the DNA TGTGCCAGCAGACAGGGGAGTTATAGCAATCAGCCCCAGCATTTT. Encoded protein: CASRQGSYSNQPQHF.

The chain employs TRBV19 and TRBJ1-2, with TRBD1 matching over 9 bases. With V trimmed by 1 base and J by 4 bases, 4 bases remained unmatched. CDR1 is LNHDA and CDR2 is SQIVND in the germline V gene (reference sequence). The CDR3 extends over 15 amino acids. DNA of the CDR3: TGTGCCAGTAGTATAGCGGACAGGGGTTCCTATGGCTACACCTTC. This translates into CASSIADRGSYGYTF.

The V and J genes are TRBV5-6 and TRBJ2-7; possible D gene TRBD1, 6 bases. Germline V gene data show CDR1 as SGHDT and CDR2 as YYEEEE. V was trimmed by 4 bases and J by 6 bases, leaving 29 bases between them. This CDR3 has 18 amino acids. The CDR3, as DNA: TGTGCCAGCAGCCGACAGACCCTTAAGGACAGTAGATCTTCCGAGCAGTACTTC. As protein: CASSRQTLKDSRSSEQYF. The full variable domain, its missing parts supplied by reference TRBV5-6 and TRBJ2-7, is DAGVTQSPTHLIKTRGQQVTLRCSPKSGHDTVSWYQQALGQGPQFIFQYYEEEERQRGNFPDRFSGHQFPNYSSELNVNALLLGDSALYLCASSRQTLKDSRSSEQYFGPGTRLTVT.

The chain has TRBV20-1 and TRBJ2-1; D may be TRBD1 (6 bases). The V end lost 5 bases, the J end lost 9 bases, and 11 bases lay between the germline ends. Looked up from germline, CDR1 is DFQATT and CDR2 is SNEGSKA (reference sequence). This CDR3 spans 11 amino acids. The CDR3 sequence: CSALQGIEQFF. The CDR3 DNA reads TGCAGTGCTCTTCAGGGGATTGAGCAGTTCTTC.

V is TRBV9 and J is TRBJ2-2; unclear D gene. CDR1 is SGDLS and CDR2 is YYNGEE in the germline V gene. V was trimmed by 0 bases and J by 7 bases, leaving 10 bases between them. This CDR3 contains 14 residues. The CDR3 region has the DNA TGTGCCAGCAGCGTAGGCCCCTCGGTCGGGGAGCTGTTTTTT. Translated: CASSVGPSVGELFF.

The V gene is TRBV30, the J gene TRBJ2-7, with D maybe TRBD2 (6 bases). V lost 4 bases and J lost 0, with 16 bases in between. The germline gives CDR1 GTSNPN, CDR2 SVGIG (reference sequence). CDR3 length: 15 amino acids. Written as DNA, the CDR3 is TGTGCCTGGATAGTAGAACGGCGGGACTCCTACGAGCAGTACTTC. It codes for CAWIVERRDSYEQYF.

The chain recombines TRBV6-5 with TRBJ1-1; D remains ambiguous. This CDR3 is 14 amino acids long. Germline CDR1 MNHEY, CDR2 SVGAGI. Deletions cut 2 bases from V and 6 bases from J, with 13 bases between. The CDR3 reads CASSYPLALAEAFF. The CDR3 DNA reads TGTGCCAGCAGTTACCCTTTAGCGTTGGCTGAAGCTTTCTTT.

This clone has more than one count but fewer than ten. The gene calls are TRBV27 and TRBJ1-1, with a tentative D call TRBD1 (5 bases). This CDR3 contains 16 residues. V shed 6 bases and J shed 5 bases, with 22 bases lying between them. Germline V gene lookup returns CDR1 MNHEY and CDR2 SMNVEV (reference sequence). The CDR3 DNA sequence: TGTGCCAGCAGCCTCCGTGGCCCGGGGGGTGCAACTGAAGCTTTCTTT. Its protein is CASSLRGPGGATEAFF.

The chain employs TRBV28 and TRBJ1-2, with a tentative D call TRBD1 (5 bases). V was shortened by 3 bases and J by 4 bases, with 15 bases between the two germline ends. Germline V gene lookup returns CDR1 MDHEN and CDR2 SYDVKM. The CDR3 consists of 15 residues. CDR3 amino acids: CASSFQGGPGYGYTF. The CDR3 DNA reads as TGTGCCAGCAGTTTCCAGGGTGGGCCCGGCTATGGCTACACCTTC.

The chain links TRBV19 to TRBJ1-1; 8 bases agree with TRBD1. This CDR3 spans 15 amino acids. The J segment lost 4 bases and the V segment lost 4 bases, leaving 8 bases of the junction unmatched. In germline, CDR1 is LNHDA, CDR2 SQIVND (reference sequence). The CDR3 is CASSTRTGRFTEAFF. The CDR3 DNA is TGTGCCAGTAGTACTCGGACAGGGCGTTTCACTGAAGCTTTCTTT. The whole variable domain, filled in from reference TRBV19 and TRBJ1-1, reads DGGITQSPKYLFRKEGQNVTLSCEQNLNHDAMYWYRQDPGQGLRLIYYSQIVNDFQKGDIAEGYSVSREKKESFPLTVTSAQKNPTAFYLCASSTRTGRFTEAFFGQGTRLTVV.

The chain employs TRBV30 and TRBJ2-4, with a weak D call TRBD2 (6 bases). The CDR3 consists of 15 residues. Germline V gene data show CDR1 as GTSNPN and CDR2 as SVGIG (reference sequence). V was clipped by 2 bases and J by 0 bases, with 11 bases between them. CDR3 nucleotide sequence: TGTGCCTGGAGTACAAGGGGAGGAGCCAAAAACATTCAGTACTTC. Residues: CAWSTRGGAKNIQYF.

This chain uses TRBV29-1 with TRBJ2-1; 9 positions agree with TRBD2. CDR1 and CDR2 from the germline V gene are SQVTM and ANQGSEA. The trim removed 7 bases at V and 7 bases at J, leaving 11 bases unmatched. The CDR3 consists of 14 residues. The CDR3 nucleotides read TGCAGCGCTGGGCAAGGCGGGAGGGTTAATGAGCAGTTCTTC. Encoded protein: CSAGQGGRVNEQFF.

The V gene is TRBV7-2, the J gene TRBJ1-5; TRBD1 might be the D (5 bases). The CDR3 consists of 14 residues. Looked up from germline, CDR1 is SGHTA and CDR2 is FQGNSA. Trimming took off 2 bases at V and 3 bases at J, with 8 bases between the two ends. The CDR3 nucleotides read TGTGCCAGCAGCTTATCAGGGATCAATCAGCCCCAGCATTTT. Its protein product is CASSLSGINQPQHF.

The CDR3 is CASNDPGAGYTF. The CDR3 nucleotides read TGCGCCAGCAACGACCCGGGAGCTGGCTACACCTTC. The chain couples TRBV5-1 to TRBJ1-2; D uncertain. Deletions cut 6 bases from V and 7 bases from J, with 13 bases between. Germline CDR1 and CDR2: SGHRS and YFSETQ. CDR3 length: 12 amino acids. The complete variable domain, with remaining parts taken from reference TRBV5-1 and TRBJ1-2, reads KAGVTQTPRYLIKTRGQQVTLSCSPISGHRSVSWYQQTPGQGLQFLFEYFSETQRNKGNFPGRFSGRQFSNSRSEMNVSTLELGDSALYLCASNDPGAGYTFGSGTRLTVV.

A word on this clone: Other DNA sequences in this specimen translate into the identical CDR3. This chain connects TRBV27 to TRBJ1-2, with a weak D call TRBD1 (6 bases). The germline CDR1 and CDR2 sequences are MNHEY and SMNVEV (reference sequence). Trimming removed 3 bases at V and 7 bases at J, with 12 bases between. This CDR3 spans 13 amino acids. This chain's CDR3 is CASSLNRVAGYTF. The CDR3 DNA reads TGTGCCAGCAGTTTGAACAGGGTTGCTGGCTACACCTTC.

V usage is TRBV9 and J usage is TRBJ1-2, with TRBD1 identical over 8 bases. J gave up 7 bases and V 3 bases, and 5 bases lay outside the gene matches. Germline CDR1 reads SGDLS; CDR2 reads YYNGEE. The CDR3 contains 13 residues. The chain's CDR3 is CASSGTGMGGYTF. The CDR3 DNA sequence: TGTGCCAGCAGCGGGACAGGGATGGGTGGCTACACCTTC.

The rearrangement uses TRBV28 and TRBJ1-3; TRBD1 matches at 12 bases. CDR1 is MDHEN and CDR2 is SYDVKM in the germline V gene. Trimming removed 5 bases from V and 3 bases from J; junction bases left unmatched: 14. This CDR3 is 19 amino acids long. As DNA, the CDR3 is TGTGCCAGCAGTGGAAGCGTTCTGGGACAGGGGGCAGATGGAAACACCATATATTTT. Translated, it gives CASSGSVLGQGADGNTIYF.

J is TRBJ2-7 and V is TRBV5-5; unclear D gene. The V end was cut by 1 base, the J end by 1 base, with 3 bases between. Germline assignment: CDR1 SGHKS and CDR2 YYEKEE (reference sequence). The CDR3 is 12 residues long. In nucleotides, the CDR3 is TGTGCCAGCAGCTTGTCTTCCTACGAGCAGTACTTC. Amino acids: CASSLSSYEQYF. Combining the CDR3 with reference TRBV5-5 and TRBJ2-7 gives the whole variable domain DAGVTQSPTHLIKTRGQQVTLRCSPISGHKSVSWYQQVLGQGPQFIFQYYEKEERGRGNFPDRFSARQFPNYSSELNVNALLLGDSALYLCASSLSSYEQYFGPGTRLTVT.

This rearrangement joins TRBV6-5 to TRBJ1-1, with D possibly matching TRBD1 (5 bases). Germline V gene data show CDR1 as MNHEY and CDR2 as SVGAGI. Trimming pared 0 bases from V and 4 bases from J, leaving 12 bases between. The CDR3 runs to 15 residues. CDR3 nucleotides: TGTGCCAGCAGTTACTCGCAGGGTTCGGGCACTGAAGCTTTCTTT. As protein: CASSYSQGSGTEAFF.